A single T cell receptor (beta chain) is shown here with its context. Authors' data handling: Reference gene primer amplification gave nucleated cell count estimates. Profiled with immunoSEQ multiplex PCR; TCRdb holds only in-frame clones, not every one. The V and J calls and clone size were taken over from that table, and D and trimming were inferred from the DNA. The table has 190,000 or so clones, approximately 89% seen once. These data are taken from a study of blood T cell repertoires in COVID-19. Study-wide context: Material from acute and convalescent COVID-19 was sourced from the United States, Italy and Spain. Sources were T cells, B-cell-depleted T cells, or PBMCs; the material itself was cDNA or gDNA.

Germline V gives CDR1 MNHEY, CDR2 SVGAGI. This CDR3 contains 15 residues. Trimming cost V 8 bases and J 1 base; bases outside gene matches: 11. The gene calls are TRBV6-5 and TRBJ2-7, with 7 bases fitting TRBD2. The sequencing sample was made of peripheral blood. The clonotype comes from a woman in her 30s with acute or convalescent COVID-19. The CDR3 protein is CASWGGPRLSYEQYF. The CDR3 nucleotides read TGTGCCAGCTGGGGGGGTCCTCGGTTATCCTACGAGCAGTACTTC.